This is a list of T cell receptor beta chains from one sample in a study of T cells expressing NK-cell markers. Using the 5' RACE reads, TCRdb records one entry per CDR3 protein without DNA. Reported are around 100,000 distinct CDR3 sequences; the ten largest clones contain around 18%. Sample: blood T cells: a sorted CD56 or NKG2C T cell subset, CD4+ or CD8+ T cells, or bulk PBMC T cells (not recorded which). All receptors come from a woman aged 18 to 69 in good health. Both conserved end residues are part of each CDR3. Fields, in order: J gene, V gene, CDR3 protein.

>TRBJ2-7|TRBV7-9
CASSLVAGAYEQYF
>TRBJ2-3|TRBV12-3/TRBV12-4
CASRGGKGARVSTDTQYF
>TRBJ2-3|TRBV27
CASSPPNIDTQYF
>TRBJ2-2|TRBV23-1
CASSQSGLAGEANTGELFF
>TRBJ2-7|TRBV7-6
CASSQLGLAGTYEQYF
>TRBJ2-5|TRBV20-1
CSARLPVPVQETQYF
>TRBJ2-7|TRBV27
CASSFLAGSYEQYF
>TRBJ2-1|TRBV20-1
CSAPSDREVVLSYNEQFF
>TRBJ2-1|TRBV20-1
CSAWTRWGYTNEQFF
>TRBJ1-6|TRBV20-1
CSATPTFNSPLHF
>TRBJ1-4|TRBV4-3
CASSREGEKLFF
>TRBJ2-7|TRBV28
CASSFFRAGREQYF
>TRBJ2-1|TRBV6-5
CASGGRDNEQFF
>TRBJ1-2|TRBV29-1
CSVVGGQRDGYTF
>TRBJ1-5|TRBV12-3/TRBV12-4
CASSLGTEDSWHF
>TRBJ1-6|TRBV27
CASSSPDRNALHSPLHF
>TRBJ2-7|TRBV20-1
CSARAERGREWYEQYF
>TRBJ2-5|TRBV2
CASSPVRYQETQYF
>TRBJ2-7|TRBV6-5
CASSPRQGEFLLYEQYF
>TRBJ2-7|TRBV24-1
CATSDFKGEAGYEQYF
>TRBJ1-2|TRBV20-1
CSARGPGDYGYTF
>TRBJ1-6|TRBV6-1
CASEEDGDYNSPLHF
>TRBJ2-3|TRBV9
CASSAHLTGQLTDTQYF
>TRBJ2-3|TRBV7-2
CASSSGGDTQYF
>TRBJ1-2|TRBV12-3/TRBV12-4
CASSDRDGYTF
>TRBJ2-2|TRBV4-1
CASSQVRDTGELFF
>TRBJ1-5|TRBV12-3/TRBV12-4
CASSLAGDGSPQHF
>TRBJ2-7|TRBV3-1
CASSPGQGGFVQYF
>TRBJ2-1|TRBV5-5
CASSWTSGSNEQFF
>TRBJ1-2|TRBV12-3/TRBV12-4
CASSFQGLKGYTF
>TRBJ2-2|TRBV20-1
CSARTGNTGELFF
>TRBJ1-1|TRBV5-1
CASRGRAGTEAFF